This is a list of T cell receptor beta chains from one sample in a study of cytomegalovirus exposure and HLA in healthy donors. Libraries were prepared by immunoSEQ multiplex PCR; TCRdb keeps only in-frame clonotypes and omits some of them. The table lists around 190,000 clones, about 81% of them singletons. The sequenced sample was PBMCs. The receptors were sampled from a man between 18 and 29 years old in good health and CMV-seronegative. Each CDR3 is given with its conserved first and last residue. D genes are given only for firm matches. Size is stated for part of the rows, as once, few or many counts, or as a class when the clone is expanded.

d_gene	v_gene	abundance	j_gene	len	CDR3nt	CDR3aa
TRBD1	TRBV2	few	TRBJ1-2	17	TGTGCCAGCAGTGTAGTGAGCCGGGACAGAACTAACTATGGCTACACCTTC	CASSVVSRDRTNYGYTF
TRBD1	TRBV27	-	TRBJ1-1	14	TGTGCCAGCAGTACCAGGGGGATGAACACTGAAGCTTTCTTT	CASSTRGMNTEAFF
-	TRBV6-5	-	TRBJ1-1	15	TGTGCCAGCAGTTACTCGACGGGAATGAACACTGAAGCTTTCTTT	CASSYSTGMNTEAFF
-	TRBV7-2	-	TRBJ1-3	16	TGTGCCAGCAGCCTATCACCATCGATCTCTGGAAACACCATATATTTT	CASSLSPSISGNTIYF
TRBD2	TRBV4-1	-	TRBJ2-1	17	TGCGCCAGCAGCCAAGAAGGACTAGCGGGACCGTACAATGAGCAGTTCTTC	CASSQEGLAGPYNEQFF
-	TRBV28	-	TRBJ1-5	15	TGTGCCAGCAGTACCTCGGGGGGGTACAATCAGCCCCAGCATTTT	CASSTSGGYNQPQHF
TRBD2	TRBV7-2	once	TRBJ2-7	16	TGTGCCAGCAGCTTAGGTGGCGGGGGGACCTCCTACGAGCAGTACTTC	CASSLGGGGTSYEQYF
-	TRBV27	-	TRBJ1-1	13	TGTGCCAGCAGTGGGAGGTTGTGGACTGAAGCTTTCTTT	CASSGRLWTEAFF
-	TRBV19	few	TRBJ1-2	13	TGTGCCAGTAGTATCGACGGAACTATTAGCTACACCTTC	CASSIDGTISYTF
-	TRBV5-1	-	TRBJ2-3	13	TGCGCCAGCAGCTCGGGGGGCACAGATACGCAGTATTTT	CASSSGGTDTQYF
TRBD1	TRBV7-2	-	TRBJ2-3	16	TGTGCCAGCAGCTTTACACAGGGGGTATACGGAGATACGCAGTATTTT	CASSFTQGVYGDTQYF
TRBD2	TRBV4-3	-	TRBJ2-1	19	TGCGCCAGCAGCCAAGGACCTCCGACTAGCGGGAGCTCCTACAATGAGCAGTTCTTC	CASSQGPPTSGSSYNEQFF
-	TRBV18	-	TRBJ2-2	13	TGTGCCAGCTCACTGGGGGCCGATAGGGAGCTGTTTTTT	CASSLGADRELFF
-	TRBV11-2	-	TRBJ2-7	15	TGTGCCAGCAGCTTAGTTCCTAGCAGACCCTACGAGCAGTACTTC	CASSLVPSRPYEQYF
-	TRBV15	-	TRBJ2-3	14	TGTGCCACCCTGGGCGGGGCTAGCACAGATACGCAGTATTTT	CATLGGASTDTQYF
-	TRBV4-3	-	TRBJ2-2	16	TGCGCCAGCAGCCAAGATCGCGGGCCGAACACCGGGGAGCTGTTTTTT	CASSQDRGPNTGELFF
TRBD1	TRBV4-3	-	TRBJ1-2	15	TGCGCCAGCAGCCAGCAGGGGGCCAAACCGGGTGGCTACACCTTC	CASSQQGAKPGGYTF
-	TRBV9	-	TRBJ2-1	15	TGTGCCAGCAGCACTGAAGGGCTAGCGCACAATGAGCAGTTCTTC	CASSTEGLAHNEQFF
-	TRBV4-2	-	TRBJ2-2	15	TGTGCCAGCAGCCTCAACAGGGGGGGGGCCGGGGAGCTGTTTTTT	CASSLNRGGAGELFF
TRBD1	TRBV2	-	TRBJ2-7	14	TGTGCCGCCAGAGGACAGGGGAAAACCTACGAGCAGTACTTC	CAARGQGKTYEQYF
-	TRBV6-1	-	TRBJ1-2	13	TGTGCCAGCAAGGTGCTAGCTAACTATGGCTACACCTTC	CASKVLANYGYTF
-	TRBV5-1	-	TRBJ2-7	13	TGCGCCAGCAGCTTGGGGGGGGTCTACGAGCAGTACTTC	CASSLGGVYEQYF
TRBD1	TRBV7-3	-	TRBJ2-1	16	TGTGCCAGCAGCTTAACGGGACAGGGTTCCTACAATGAGCAGTTCTTC	CASSLTGQGSYNEQFF
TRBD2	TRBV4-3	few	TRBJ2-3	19	TGCGCCAGCAGCCAAGCCTTCCGAACTAGCGGGAGGGCCACAGATACGCAGTATTTT	CASSQAFRTSGRATDTQYF
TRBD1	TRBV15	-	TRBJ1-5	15	TGTGCCACCAGCGAAGGGACAGGGACCAATCAGCCCCAGCATTTT	CATSEGTGTNQPQHF
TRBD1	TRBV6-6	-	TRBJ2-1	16	TGTGCCAGCAGCCCAACTTCCGGGACAGGGGGCAACGAGCAGTTCTTC	CASSPTSGTGGNEQFF
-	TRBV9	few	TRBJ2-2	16	TGTGCCAGCAGCAATTCGGGACACCCGAACACCGGGGAGCTGTTTTTT	CASSNSGHPNTGELFF
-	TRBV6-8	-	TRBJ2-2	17	TGTGCCAGCACGATACGGGAGCCCCTTTTGGGCACCGGGGAGCTGTTTTTT	CASTIREPLLGTGELFF
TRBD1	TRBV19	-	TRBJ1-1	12	TGTGCCAGTAGTCGGACAGGGTCTGAAGCTTTCTTT	CASSRTGSEAFF
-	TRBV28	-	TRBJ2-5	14	TGTGCCAGCAGTGCGGGACAGTTGATGGAGACCCAGTACTTC	CASSAGQLMETQYF
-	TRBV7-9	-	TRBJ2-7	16	TGTGCCAGCAGCTTAGAAGGGACTGGGACGGCCTACGAGCAGTACTTC	CASSLEGTGTAYEQYF
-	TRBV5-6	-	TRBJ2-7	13	TGTGCCAGCAGCCTATCGGACAGTAGCGAGCAGTACTTC	CASSLSDSSEQYF
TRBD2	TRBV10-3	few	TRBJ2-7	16	TGTGCCATCAGTGAGTCGACTAGCGGGGTTAACTACGAGCAGTACTTC	CAISESTSGVNYEQYF
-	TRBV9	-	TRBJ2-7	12	TGTGCCAGCAGCGGGGTCCGGGGGGCGCAGTACTTC	CASSGVRGAQYF
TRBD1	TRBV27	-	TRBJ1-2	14	TGTGCCAGCAGTTTAATTGGGAAGGGGGCCGGCTACACCTTC	CASSLIGKGAGYTF
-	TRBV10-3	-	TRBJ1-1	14	TGTGCCACCCAGCGACGACAGCAGAACACTGAAGCTTTCTTT	CATQRRQQNTEAFF
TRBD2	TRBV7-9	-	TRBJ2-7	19	TGTGCCAGCAGCTTAGCCGCCGGGACTAGCGGGAGCAACTCCTACGAGCAGTACTTC	CASSLAAGTSGSNSYEQYF
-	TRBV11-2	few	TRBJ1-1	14	TGTGCCAGCAGCTTAGAGTCGGGTTACACTGAAGCTTTCTTT	CASSLESGYTEAFF
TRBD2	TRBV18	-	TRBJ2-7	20	TGTGCCAGCTCACCACCCCCGGGACTAGCGGGAGAACCCTACCTCTACGAGCAGTACTTC	CASSPPPGLAGEPYLYEQYF
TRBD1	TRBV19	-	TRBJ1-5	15	TGTGCCAGTAGTTTCGACAGGGGTCGGAATCAGCCCCAGCATTTT	CASSFDRGRNQPQHF
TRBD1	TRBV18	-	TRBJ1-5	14	TGTGCCAGCTCACCTGACAGGGGCTATCAGCCCCAGCATTTT	CASSPDRGYQPQHF
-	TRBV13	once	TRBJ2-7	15	TGTGCCAGCAGCTTAGGAGCGGTCAGCTCCTACGAGCAGTACTTC	CASSLGAVSSYEQYF